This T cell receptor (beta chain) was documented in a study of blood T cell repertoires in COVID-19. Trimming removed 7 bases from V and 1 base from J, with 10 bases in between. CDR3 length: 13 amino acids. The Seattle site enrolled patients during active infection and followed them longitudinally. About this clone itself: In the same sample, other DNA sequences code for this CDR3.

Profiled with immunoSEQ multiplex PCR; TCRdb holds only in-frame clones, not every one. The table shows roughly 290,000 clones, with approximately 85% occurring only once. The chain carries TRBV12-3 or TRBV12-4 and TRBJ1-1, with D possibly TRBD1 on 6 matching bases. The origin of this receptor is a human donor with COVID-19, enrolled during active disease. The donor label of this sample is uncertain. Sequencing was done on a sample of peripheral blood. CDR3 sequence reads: CASTWTENTEAFF. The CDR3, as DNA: TGTGCCAGCACTTGGACAGAGAACACTGAAGCTTTCTTT.